The 14 T cell receptor beta chains below all came from one sample that was sequenced in a study of blood T cell repertoires in COVID-19. Assay used: immunoSEQ multiplex PCR; TCRdb lists only in-frame clones, some missing. The top ten clones hold roughly 2% of a sample with about 160,000 clones, 80% to 95% of them seen once. The sequencing sample was made of peripheral blood. These receptor sequences come from a woman in her fifties or sixties with COVID-19, enrolled during active disease.

The chain couples TRBV19 to TRBJ1-1, with D possibly TRBD1 on 6 matching bases. This CDR3 has 12 amino acids. The germline V gene has CDR1 LNHDA and CDR2 SQIVND (reference sequence). Trimming stripped 1 base from V and 11 bases from J, with 11 bases between. The DNA for the CDR3 is TGTGCCAGTAGTATAGTACAGGGTCAGGCTTTCTTT. The encoded protein is CASSIVQGQAFF.

The rearrangement joins TRBV29-1 to TRBJ2-5; 15 nucleotides agree with TRBD2. This CDR3 has 15 amino acids. The germline gives CDR1 SQVTM, CDR2 ANQGSEA. Trimming cost V 4 bases and J 4 bases; bases outside gene matches: 4. The CDR3 bases are TGCAGCGTTGGGACTAGCGGGGGGGCGGGAGAGACCCAGTACTTC. Translating it yields CSVGTSGGAGETQYF.

The J gene is TRBJ1-5, the V gene TRBV5-8; D ambiguous. CDR3 length: 15 amino acids. The germline V and J ends were trimmed by 0 bases and 0 bases, with 7 bases remaining between them. The V gene's germline CDR1 is SGHTS and CDR2 YDEGEE. DNA for the CDR3: TGTGCCAGCAGCTTGGTTTCGTATAGCAATCAGCCCCAGCATTTT. The encoded protein is CASSLVSYSNQPQHF. The complete variable domain, with remaining parts taken from reference TRBV5-8 and TRBJ1-5, reads EAGVTQSPTHLIKTRGQQATLRCSPISGHTSVYWYQQALGLGLQFLLWYDEGEERNRGNFPPRFSGRQFPNYSSELNVNALELEDSALYLCASSLVSYSNQPQHFGDGTRLSIL.

The V and J genes are TRBV6-5 and TRBJ1-4; a possible D gene is TRBD1 (5 bases). Trimming pared 6 bases from V and 7 bases from J, leaving 15 bases between. Looked up from germline, CDR1 is MNHEY and CDR2 is SVGAGI. This CDR3 is built from 14 residues. Here the CDR3 DNA reads TGTGCCAGCAGACTGACAGCGGGAGTTGAAAAACTGTTTTTT. Its protein product is CASRLTAGVEKLFF.

This chain connects TRBV7-3 to TRBJ2-1; D not resolved. Germline CDR1 SGHTA, CDR2 FQGTGA. There are 12 residues in the CDR3. V was cut by 1 base and J by 8 bases, with 6 bases left in between. CDR3 bases: TGTGCCAGCAGCTTAAGCGTCCATGAGCAGTTCTTC. Its protein is CASSLSVHEQFF.

J is TRBJ1-2 and V is TRBV20-1; the D gene is possibly TRBD1 (6 bases). This CDR3 comprises 11 residues. CDR1 and CDR2 from the germline V gene are DFQATT and SNEGSKA (reference sequence). V was pared by 5 bases and J by 8 bases, with 12 bases between. The CDR3 protein is CSAPATGGYTF. CDR3 coding DNA: TGCAGTGCTCCCGCGACAGGAGGCTACACCTTC.

This rearrangement joins TRBV5-4 to TRBJ2-3; perhaps TRBD1 as D (5 bases). Per the germline V gene, CDR1 is SGHNT and CDR2 is YYREEE (reference sequence). CDR3 size: 14 residues. The V end was cut by 0 bases, the J end by 2 bases, with 7 bases between. In DNA form, the CDR3 reads TGTGCCAGCAGCTTGGGACAGCTCACAGATACGCAGTATTTT. Translated: CASSLGQLTDTQYF.

The CDR3 protein is CASSLGLGQVYSPLHF. The DNA of the CDR3 is TGTGCCAGCAGCTTGGGCCTGGGACAGGTATATTCACCCCTCCACTTT. The chain uses TRBV7-2 and TRBJ1-6; 8 bases match TRBD1. The CDR3 length is 16 residues. With 3 bases clipped from V and 8 bases from J, the junction kept 9 bases outside the gene matches. CDR1 SGHTA and CDR2 FQGNSA come from the germline V gene.

The chain has TRBV7-2 and TRBJ1-3, with TRBD1 matching 7 bases. Trimming removed 5 bases from V and 4 bases from J; junction bases left unmatched: 20. Germline values: CDR1 SGHTA, CDR2 FQGNSA. This CDR3 contains 19 residues. The CDR3 is CASSRRQGNYGLSGNTIYF. The CDR3, as DNA: TGTGCCAGCAGCAGACGACAGGGAAACTACGGTCTTTCGGGAAACACCATATATTTT.

The chain recombines TRBV2 with TRBJ1-6; D unclear. This CDR3 contains 16 residues. Looked up from germline, CDR1 is SNHLY and CDR2 is FYNNEI. Trimming took 5 bases from V and 10 from J, leaving 21 bases between them. CDR3 loop: CASSLALTDAGSPLHF. CDR3 coding DNA: TGTGCCAGCAGTCTCGCTTTGACGGACGCGGGGTCACCCCTCCACTTT.

This chain joins TRBV11-2 and TRBJ1-2; D gene ambiguous. Trimming shortened V by 6 bases and J by 4 bases, and 12 bases separated the two germline ends. Germline V gene sequence: CDR1 SGHAT, CDR2 FQNNGV. The CDR3 sequence is 13 residues long. The CDR3: CASREAPGYGYTF. DNA of the CDR3: TGTGCCAGCAGGGAGGCCCCTGGCTATGGCTACACCTTC.

This clone was recorded once. The V and J genes are TRBV29-1 and TRBJ1-2, with D possibly being TRBD1 (6 bases). The CDR3 contains 12 residues. Deletions cut 7 bases from V and 4 bases from J, with 13 bases between. Germline loops: CDR1 SQVTM, CDR2 ANQGSEA. CDR3 residues: CSAQGQPYGYTF. CDR3 coding DNA: TGCAGCGCCCAAGGACAGCCCTATGGCTACACCTTC.

The chain has TRBV5-1 and TRBJ2-6, with a possible D match to TRBD2 (5 bases). The germline CDR1 and CDR2 sequences are SGHRS and YFSETQ. Trimming left V 3 bases short and J 0 bases short, with 10 bases between. This CDR3 is built from 16 residues. The CDR3 sequence is CASSWVGLSGANVLTF. CDR3 coding DNA: TGCGCCAGCAGCTGGGTTGGACTCTCTGGGGCCAACGTCCTGACTTTC.

The chain combines TRBV10-2 with TRBJ2-1; D might be TRBD2 (5 bases). This CDR3 spans 17 amino acids. The V gene lost 5 bases and the J gene lost 8 bases, with 25 bases spanning the gap. Germline assignment: CDR1 WSHSY and CDR2 SAAADI. CDR3 in amino acids: CASSPSHIRSLGDEQFF. The CDR3 nucleotides read TGCGCCAGCAGTCCTTCCCATATTCGATCACTAGGCGATGAGCAGTTCTTC.